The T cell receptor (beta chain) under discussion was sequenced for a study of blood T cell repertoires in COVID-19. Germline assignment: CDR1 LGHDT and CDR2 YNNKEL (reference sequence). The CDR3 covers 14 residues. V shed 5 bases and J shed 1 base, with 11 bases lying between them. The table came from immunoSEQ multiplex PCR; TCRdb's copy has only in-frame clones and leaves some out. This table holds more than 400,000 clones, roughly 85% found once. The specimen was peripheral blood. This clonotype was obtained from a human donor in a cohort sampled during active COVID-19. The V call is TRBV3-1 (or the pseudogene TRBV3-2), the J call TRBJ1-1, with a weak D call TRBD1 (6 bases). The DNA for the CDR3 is TGTGCCAGCAGCGGCCGGGACAAGAACACTGAAGCTTTCTTT. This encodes CASSGRDKNTEAFF.